This is a list of T cell receptor beta chains from one sample in a study of blood T cells in healthy people across ages. Via MiXCR, TCRdb re-called the 5' RACE reads, giving one row per CDR3 protein. The sample includes about 700,000 distinct CDR3 sequences, roughly 30% seen only once; the top ten take approximately 15%. The sequenced sample was blood. These receptors all stem from an elderly woman in good health. Both conserved end residues are part of each CDR3. The D gene is left open where the match is weak.

D,V,CDR3
.,TRBV7-8,CASSPWTVRSGANVLTF
TRBD1,TRBV9,CASSGGTGRGQETQYF
.,TRBV7-2,CASSLDSGTEAFF
.,TRBV5-1,CASSSYGAYEQYF
.,TRBV29-1,CNVRRGSGNTIYF
.,TRBV9,CASSPTPGRSSGYNEQFF
TRBD1,TRBV4-1,CASSQNGRTGGTYEQYF
TRBD1,TRBV7-6,CASSFLRDRGSRGSYNEQFF
TRBD2,TRBV4-1,CASSQTSGGPDGWETQYF
TRBD1,TRBV18,CASSPDRDNEQFF
.,TRBV6-2/TRBV6-3,CASSPAAGVYGYTF
TRBD1,TRBV7-6,CASSRQGGVTEAFF
TRBD1,TRBV6-1,CASSARDSYSGANVLTF
.,TRBV4-2,CASSLSQGRDEQFF
.,TRBV7-9,CASSLTGGQGREQYF
TRBD1,TRBV5-6,CASSLGTGEWSQPQHF
.,TRBV6-5,CASSYGTAPLHF
.,TRBV5-6,CASSSTCPGPGETQYF
.,TRBV9,CASSAGITAYSGNTIYF
.,TRBV20-1,CSASGSNQPQHF
TRBD1,TRBV5-1,CASSLTGASYEQYF
.,TRBV6-6,CASAPVSRGYTF
.,TRBV7-9,CASSSPLAGNLYEQYF
.,TRBV29-1,CSVEEGLSRGYTF
.,TRBV7-9,CASSLGGRATEAFF